Below, 9 T cell receptor beta chains from the same sample are listed, as sequenced in a study of response to subunit inactivated influenza vaccine. From the RT-PCR reads, TCRdb called clonotypes with MiXCR, one entry per CDR3 protein. Of hundreds of thousands of distinct CDR3 sequences listed, approximately 15% were seen once; the top ten hold 3%. This sample comprised CD4+ T cells sorted from PBMCs, obtained 23 to 25 months after vaccination. The receptors stem from a man in his fifties or sixties who received an inactivated influenza vaccine.

V usage is TRBV20-1 and J usage is TRBJ2-3; D not resolved. This CDR3 is built from 14 residues. Germline CDR1 reads DFQATT; CDR2 reads SNEGSKA (reference sequence). Trimming shortened V by 1 base and J by 3 bases, and 11 bases separated the two germline ends. The CDR3 is CSARATPGTDTQYF. CDR3 DNA sequence: TGCAGTGCTAGAGCTACCCCTGGGACAGATACGCAGTATTTT.

Ten or more counts support this clonotype. The chain recombines TRBV12-3 or TRBV12-4 with TRBJ2-7; D gene ambiguous. The CDR3 totals 12 residues. The V end was cut by 2 bases, the J end by 4 bases, with 6 bases between. The CDR3 sequence: CASSLSEYEQYF. CDR3 sequence (DNA): TGTGCCAGCAGTTTATCGGAGTACGAGCAGTACTTC.

V gene TRBV20-1 combines with J gene TRBJ2-3; unclear D gene. Germline V CDR1 and CDR2: DFQATT, SNEGSKA (reference sequence). V was cut by 6 bases and J by 2 bases, with 15 bases left in between. The CDR3 loop spans 14 amino acids. The CDR3 region has the DNA TGCAGTGCCCGGCGAACTTCGTTCACAGATACGCAGTATTTT. Protein sequence: CSARRTSFTDTQYF.

The chain couples TRBV10-3 to TRBJ2-7, with D tentatively TRBD2 (6 bases). This CDR3 region has 16 residues. Trimming took 6 bases from V and 2 from J, leaving 20 bases between them. Germline CDR1 ENHRY, CDR2 SYGVKD. CDR3 sequence reads: CAISPGVVGRPYEQYF. The CDR3 bases are TGTGCCATCAGCCCTGGGGTGGTAGGGAGGCCCTACGAGCAGTACTTC.

This clonotype has just a few counts. V and J are TRBV4-2 and TRBJ2-4; D gene ambiguous. CDR1 is LGHNA, CDR2 YNFKEQ, per germline. V was trimmed by 4 bases and J by 7 bases, leaving 11 bases between them. The CDR3 covers 13 residues. CDR3 nucleotides: TGTGCCAGCAGCCTCTCCGGGCCCAACATTCAGTACTTC. It codes for CASSLSGPNIQYF.

V gene TRBV6-2 or TRBV6-3 combines with J gene TRBJ2-1; 7 positions match TRBD1. The CDR3 sequence is 18 residues long. Germline CDR1 reads MNHEY; CDR2 reads SVGEGT. The ends lost 6 bases at V and 1 base at J; junction bases unmatched: 15. In DNA, the CDR3 is TGTGCCAGCAGAGGGACAGCACCTAAATTTTTTTCCTACAATGAGCAGTTCTTC. Translating gives CASRGTAPKFFSYNEQFF.

Only a few counts were recorded for this clonotype. The V and J genes are TRBV18 and TRBJ1-6; no clear D gene. CDR1 and CDR2 (germline): KGHSH, LQKENI. The CDR3 runs 13 residues. Trimming left V 3 bases short and J 12 bases short, with 12 bases between. CDR3 region: CASSPSGLIPLHF. Written as DNA, the CDR3 is TGTGCCAGCTCACCCTCAGGACTTATACCCCTCCACTTT.

This clonotype has more than one count but fewer than ten. The gene calls are TRBV10-2 and TRBJ1-4; D gene uncertain. Trimming removed 5 bases at V and 2 bases at J, with 15 bases between. The CDR3 totals 16 residues. Germline assignment: CDR1 WSHSY and CDR2 SAAADI. The DNA of the CDR3 is TGCGCCAGCAGTCCCGCCGGAGGCGGGACTAATGAAAAACTGTTTTTT. Protein product: CASSPAGGGTNEKLFF.

This chain links TRBV6-1 with TRBJ1-3, with D tentatively TRBD1 (6 bases). V lost 4 bases to trimming and J lost 1 base, with 14 bases between them. This CDR3 is 16 amino acids long. The V gene's germline CDR1 is MNHNS and CDR2 SASEGT. CDR3 DNA sequence: TGTGCCAGCAGTGTAGTCGTAGGGACATCTGGAAACACCATATATTTT. Encoded protein: CASSVVVGTSGNTIYF.